Shown below are 21 T cell receptor beta chains from a single sample sequenced in a study of T cells after yellow fever vaccination (dated by TCRdb to the late 2010s). The protocol used for the library was 5' RACE. TCRdb records Illumina HiSeq 2500 as the sequencer. Starting from the raw public reads, TCRdb applied fastp trimming at Q25, assembled clones with MiXCR and retained in-frame beta chains. Identical CDR3 protein sequences are pooled into one entry, listed with their most common genes and DNA. This sample holds 300,000 to 450,000 distinct CDR3 sequences; roughly 8% were observed only once. 17% of the sample is in the top ten clones. Read against the paper, the sample's treatment or condition label means: live attenuated yellow fever vaccine strain. The sequenced sample was PBMCs, obtained about 49 days after the first yellow fever vaccination. The receptors come from a man aged 18-30 years who received the YFV17D yellow fever vaccine.

This clonotype was seen only a few times. In nucleotides, the CDR3 is TGTGCCAGCAGTTTAGAGGTTCGTTGGGACTCCTCAACTGAATCTTACGAGCAGTACTTC. Its translation: CASSLEVRWDSSTESYEQYF. This chain connects TRBV12-3 or TRBV12-4 to TRBJ2-7; maybe TRBD2 (6 bases). Trimming cost V 1 base and J 4 bases, with 29 bases left between them. The CDR3 consists of 20 residues.

The chain links TRBV19 to TRBJ1-2; possibly TRBD1 for D (6 bases). The V end was cut by 5 bases, the J end by 7 bases, with 20 bases between. Germline values: CDR1 LNHDA, CDR2 SQIVND (reference sequence). This CDR3 comprises 15 residues. The CDR3 loop is CASSRYGGDTGGYTF. CDR3 DNA sequence: TGTGCCAGTAGTCGTTACGGGGGCGATACAGGTGGCTACACCTTC.

V usage is TRBV3-1 and J usage is TRBJ2-7; D remains ambiguous. V lost 3 bases and J lost 2, with 20 bases in between. Per germline, CDR1 LGHDT and CDR2 YNNKEL (reference sequence). This CDR3 comprises 17 residues. CDR3 DNA sequence: TGTGCCAGCAGCCACGCTCCCGATCCCGCCTTACCCTACGAGCAGTACTTC. This gives the protein CASSHAPDPALPYEQYF.

This clonotype appeared a few times. V gene TRBV6-1 combines with J gene TRBJ1-4, with 9 bases lining up with TRBD1. Germline CDR1 reads MNHNS; CDR2 reads SASEGT. This CDR3 comprises 15 residues. The ends lost 6 bases at V and 6 bases at J; junction bases unmatched: 8. CDR3 sequence reads: CASRPTGTGYEKLFF. As DNA, the CDR3 is TGTGCCAGCAGACCCACCGGGACAGGGTATGAAAAACTGTTTTTT.

There are a few counts of this clonotype. The CDR3 sequence: CAIRPGGVLNTEAFF. The CDR3 nucleotides read TGTGCCATCAGACCCGGAGGGGTCTTGAACACTGAAGCTTTCTTT. The chain joins TRBV10-3 to TRBJ1-1, with D possibly TRBD1 on 5 matching bases. The CDR3 spans 15 residues. The V gene's germline CDR1 is ENHRY and CDR2 SYGVKD. Trimming took off 6 bases at V and 0 bases at J, with 14 bases between the two ends.

This clonotype was seen more than once but under ten times. The chain links TRBV7-3 to TRBJ2-2, with D unclear. Germline assignment: CDR1 SGHTA and CDR2 FQGTGA. This CDR3 region has 14 residues. Trimming removed 1 base at V and 4 bases at J, with 7 bases between. CDR3 sequence: CASSLIGLTGELFF. CDR3 coding DNA: TGTGCCAGCAGCTTAATCGGCCTCACCGGGGAGCTGTTTTTT.

This clonotype was detected only a few times. The rearrangement links TRBV10-3 to TRBJ2-1; 8 bases are a match to TRBD1. The junction had 13 bases not matched to a gene; V was cut back by 10 bases and J by 8 bases. This CDR3 contains 14 residues. The V gene's germline CDR1 is ENHRY and CDR2 SYGVKD. The DNA of the CDR3 is TGTGCCACCAACAACAGGGGGGCGACCCATGAGCAGTTCTTC. Protein: CATNNRGATHEQFF.

This clonotype was picked up many times. This chain joins TRBV9 and TRBJ2-5; D is possibly TRBD1 or TRBD2 (5 bases each). Trimming left V 7 bases short and J 4 bases short, with 11 bases between. Germline CDR1 is SGDLS and CDR2 is YYNGEE. CDR3 length equals 12 residues. The CDR3 DNA reads as TGTGCCAGCTCGGGACGGAGAGAGACCCAGTACTTC. Protein: CASSGRRETQYF.

This clonotype was seen ten or more times. The chain uses TRBV12-3 or TRBV12-4 and TRBJ1-1; D ambiguous. The CDR3 totals 14 residues. V was trimmed by 6 bases and J by 0 bases, leaving 11 bases between them. CDR3 coding DNA: TGTGCCAGCAGCGAACAGTTATTGAACACTGAAGCTTTCTTT. This encodes CASSEQLLNTEAFF.

This rearrangement joins TRBV20-1 to TRBJ1-2; D is possibly TRBD1 (6 bases). The CDR3 covers 13 residues. The germline CDR1 and CDR2 sequences are DFQATT and SNEGSKA (reference sequence). Trimming stripped 1 base from V and 6 bases from J, with 12 bases between. The CDR3 here is CSARGAGADGYTF. In nucleotides, the CDR3 is TGCAGTGCTAGAGGGGCAGGGGCGGATGGCTACACCTTC.

This clonotype turned up a few times. This chain links TRBV12-3 or TRBV12-4 with TRBJ1-5; TRBD1 aligns across 7 bases. The CDR3 spans 15 residues. With 5 bases clipped from V and 0 bases from J, the junction kept 4 bases outside the gene matches. The chain's CDR3 is CASSGGQHSNQPQHF. DNA of the CDR3: TGTGCCAGCAGTGGGGGACAGCATAGCAATCAGCCCCAGCATTTT.

Only a few counts were recorded for this clonotype. This chain connects TRBV7-2 to TRBJ2-7, with no clear D. Germline lookup yields CDR1 SGHTA and CDR2 FQGNSA. V was pared by 1 base and J by 4 bases, with 8 bases between. The length of the CDR3 is 13 residues. The CDR3 reads CASSLDPSYEQYV. The CDR3 nucleotides are TGTGCCAGCAGCTTAGACCCTTCTTACGAGCAGTACGTC.

This rearrangement joins TRBV11-2 to TRBJ1-5, with 7 nucleotides matching TRBD1. Germline values: CDR1 SGHAT, CDR2 FQNNGV. There are 15 residues in the CDR3. Unmatched junction bases numbered 7, after V lost 5 bases and J lost 3 bases. CDR3 sequence (DNA): TGTGCCAGCAGCGGACACAGGGGCTCCAATCAGCCCCAGCATTTT. This sequence encodes CASSGHRGSNQPQHF.

The chain joins TRBV6-1 to TRBJ2-5, with TRBD1 matching over 7 bases. CDR1 is MNHNS, CDR2 SASEGT, per germline. The CDR3 consists of 14 residues. J gave up 3 bases and V 6 bases, and 7 bases lay outside the gene matches. The CDR3 DNA sequence: TGTGCCAGCAGAGACAGGGTGGGCAAAGAGACCCAGTACTTC. Its translation is CASRDRVGKETQYF.

The chain has TRBV25-1 and TRBJ2-1; TRBD2 matches at 14 bases. Germline trimming cut 4 bases from V and 9 bases from J; bases unmatched to any gene: 17. CDR1 is MGHDK and CDR2 is SYGVNS in the germline V gene. CDR3 length: 19 residues. CDR3 in DNA: TGTGCCAGCAGTGTGTTGACTAGCGGGGGGGCAAGCCCCTTTGGTGAGCAGTTCTTC. Translated, it gives CASSVLTSGGASPFGEQFF.

This clonotype was found a few times. The chain employs TRBV6-2 or TRBV6-3 and TRBJ1-5; tentative D call: TRBD1 (6 bases). The CDR3 runs to 14 residues. Germline V gives CDR1 MNHEY, CDR2 SVGEGT. Trimming left V 2 bases short and J 8 bases short, with 13 bases between. The CDR3 nucleotides are TGTGCCAGCAGTTACAGGGGGGGCAGAGAGCCCCAGCATTTT. This codes for CASSYRGGREPQHF.

This clonotype was recorded at least ten times. In DNA form, the CDR3 reads TGTGCCAGCAGCATGTCGACAGGGGCCTACGAGCAGTACTTC. This gives the protein CASSMSTGAYEQYF. The chain combines TRBV5-4 with TRBJ2-7; 8 nucleotides line up with TRBD1. The CDR3 totals 14 residues. Germline assignment: CDR1 SGHNT and CDR2 YYREEE (reference sequence). V lost 4 bases and J lost 2; bases outside the gene matches: 5.

CDR3 amino acids: CASSSAGLYNEQFF. The CDR3 bases are TGTGCCAGCAGCTCGGCAGGGTTATACAATGAGCAGTTCTTC. The genes are TRBV7-2 and TRBJ2-1; D is possibly TRBD1 (5 bases). Germline CDR1 is SGHTA and CDR2 is FQGNSA. The length of the CDR3 is 14 residues. V lost 4 bases to trimming and J lost 4 bases, with 11 bases between them.

This clonotype is a singleton in its sample. The chain recombines TRBV20-1 with TRBJ2-4; 7 bases agree with TRBD1. The CDR3 is 14 residues long. V trimming: 1 base; J trimming: 0 bases; junction bases outside the gene matches: 0. The germline V gene encodes CDR1 DFQATT and CDR2 SNEGSKA (reference sequence). CDR3 coding DNA: TGCAGTGCTAGAGCAGGGGGAGCCAAAAACATTCAGTACTTC. Translation: CSARAGGAKNIQYF.

This clonotype was observed a few times. The chain employs TRBV5-1 and TRBJ2-5; D uncertain. The germline gives CDR1 SGHRS, CDR2 YFSETQ. V was trimmed by 0 bases and J by 4 bases, leaving 10 bases between them. The CDR3 is made up of 14 amino acids. The DNA for the CDR3 is TGCGCCAGCAGCTTGGAGGGTTTGGGAGAGACCCAGTACTTC. It encodes CASSLEGLGETQYF.

The chain recombines TRBV6-2 or TRBV6-3 with TRBJ1-1; D gene ambiguous. Germline lookup yields CDR1 MNHEY and CDR2 SVGEGT. The CDR3 spans 14 residues. V was shortened by 4 bases and J by 1 base, with 10 bases between the two germline ends. Here the CDR3 DNA reads TGTGCCAGCAGTTCCATGGCTCCGAACACTGAAGCTTTCTTT. It specifies CASSSMAPNTEAFF.